Each of the 29 T cell receptor beta chains below was sequenced from the same sample in a study of control samples from healthy donors and cancer patients. Data came from immunoSEQ multiplex PCR; TCRdb stores just in-frame clones and leaves some out. The data show 95,000 to 150,000 clones, roughly 87% seen once. The source material was blood. Source of these receptors: a man aged 18 to 30 in good health.

The chain recombines TRBV9 with TRBJ2-5; D possibly matches TRBD1 or TRBD2 (6 bases each). The V end lost 5 bases, the J end lost 1 base, and 15 bases lay between the germline ends. The CDR3 is 15 amino acids. In germline, CDR1 is SGDLS, CDR2 YYNGEE. DNA of the CDR3: TGTGCCAGCAGTGTGGGGGGCGGGATCCAAGAGACCCAGTACTTC. Its protein product is CASSVGGGIQETQYF.

This chain joins TRBV3-1 (or the pseudogene TRBV3-2) and TRBJ1-2, with TRBD1 identical over 9 bases. V lost 1 base, J lost 4 bases, and 10 bases stayed unmatched. Germline loops: CDR1 LGHDT, CDR2 YNNKEL (reference sequence). There are 17 residues in the CDR3. The CDR3 DNA is TGTGCCAGCAGCCAAGTGATCCCAGGACAGGGGATCTATGGCTACACCTTC. The encoded protein is CASSQVIPGQGIYGYTF.

V and J are TRBV24-1 and TRBJ2-1; TRBD1 aligns across 7 bases. Looked up from germline, CDR1 is KGHDR and CDR2 is SFDVKD. The CDR3 runs to 16 residues. V was pared by 4 bases and J by 8 bases, with 13 bases of the junction left unmatched. The CDR3 sequence is CATSDQGKGALDEQFF. The CDR3 DNA follows: TGTGCCACCAGTGACCAAGGGAAGGGGGCTTTAGATGAGCAGTTCTTC.

V usage is TRBV6-2 or TRBV6-3 and J usage is TRBJ1-6; D unclear. The V end lost 2 bases, the J end lost 8 bases, and 7 bases lay between the germline ends. The length of the CDR3 is 13 residues. The V gene's germline CDR1 is MNHEY and CDR2 SVGEGT. In nucleotides, the CDR3 is TGTGCCAGCAGTTACGCAGGTTATTCACCCCTCCACTTT. Protein sequence: CASSYAGYSPLHF.

The V call is TRBV21-1, the J call TRBJ2-3; the table gives TRBD2 as D, unverified against the DNA. TRBV21-1 is tagged as a pseudogene. The CDR3 sequence is 17 residues long. DNA for the CDR3: TGTGCCAGCAGCGTTAGCGGGAGAAGGGCTTGCACAGATACGCAGTATTTT. This encodes CASSVSGRRACTDTQYF.

The rearrangement uses TRBV11-3 and TRBJ2-7; 7 positions agree with TRBD1. Looked up from germline, CDR1 is SGHNT and CDR2 is YENEEA. The V segment lost 5 bases and the J segment 7 bases; nucleotides outside the gene matches: 20. This CDR3 region has 17 residues. CDR3 region: CASSDSMKQGSLGEQYF. In nucleotides, the CDR3 is TGTGCCAGCAGCGACTCCATGAAACAGGGGTCTTTGGGGGAGCAGTACTTC.

The chain links TRBV4-3 to TRBJ1-4, with 9 nucleotides matching TRBD1. The V segment lost 1 base and the J segment 8 bases; nucleotides outside the gene matches: 5. This CDR3 spans 15 amino acids. The germline V gene has CDR1 LGHNA and CDR2 YSLEER. Written as DNA, the CDR3 is TGCGCCAGCAGCCAAGGAGACAGGGGGGCCGAAAAACTGTTTTTT. This sequence encodes CASSQGDRGAEKLFF.

V usage is TRBV10-3 and J usage is TRBJ2-3; 7 nucleotides align to TRBD2. This CDR3 is 16 amino acids long. Germline CDR1 ENHRY, CDR2 SYGVKD. Trimming took 2 bases from V and 6 from J; bases not matched to a gene: 11. In nucleotides, the CDR3 is TGTGCCATCAGTGAGGGGGGGGGAGGGCCCACGGATACGCAGTATTTT. It specifies CAISEGGGGPTDTQYF.

This chain links TRBV29-1 with TRBJ1-1, with a weak D call TRBD1 (5 bases). Trimming left V 7 bases short and J 8 bases short, with 8 bases between. This CDR3 is built from 9 residues. The germline V gene encodes CDR1 SQVTM and CDR2 ANQGSEA. CDR3 protein: CSAGKEAFF. CDR3 DNA sequence: TGCAGCGCAGGGAAAGAAGCTTTCTTT. Variable domain in full (rest from reference TRBV29-1 and TRBJ1-1): SAVISQKPSRDICQRGTSLTIQCQVDSQVTMMFWYRQQPGQSLTLIATANQGSEATYESGFVIDKFPISRPNLTFSTLTVSNMSPEDSSIYLCSAGKEAFFGQGTRLTVV.

CDR3 loop: CASSEGNLWSNQPQHF. DNA of the CDR3: TGTGCCAGCAGTGAAGGCAATTTATGGAGCAATCAGCCCCAGCATTTT. This chain connects TRBV2 to TRBJ1-5; D call uncertain. Trimming shortened V by 1 base and J by 1 base, and 11 bases separated the two germline ends. CDR1 is SNHLY and CDR2 is FYNNEI in the germline V gene. The CDR3 contains 16 residues.

The rearrangement links TRBV10-3 to TRBJ1-1, with D uncertain. There are 13 residues in the CDR3. V gave up 10 bases and J gave up 0 bases, with 12 bases separating them. Germline V gene sequence: CDR1 ENHRY, CDR2 SYGVKD. This CDR3 is CATLGPMNTEAFF. In nucleotides, the CDR3 is TGTGCCACTCTCGGGCCGATGAACACTGAAGCTTTCTTT.

The V and J genes are TRBV10-3 and TRBJ1-4, with 8 bases matching TRBD1. J gave up 11 bases and V 6 bases, and 8 bases lay outside the gene matches. CDR1 and CDR2 from the germline V gene are ENHRY and SYGVKD. This CDR3 region has 13 residues. The DNA of the CDR3 is TGTGCCATCAGAGGGGGACAGGAAGGGAAACTGTTTTTT. The encoded protein is CAIRGGQEGKLFF.

The V call is TRBV10-3, the J call TRBJ2-7; no definite D call. V gave up 4 bases and J gave up 3 bases, with 13 bases separating them. CDR3 length equals 14 residues. CDR1 is ENHRY, CDR2 SYGVKD, per germline. CDR3 bases: TGTGCCATCAGTGCTGATCCCTCGGGCTACGAGCAGTACTTC. Protein product: CAISADPSGYEQYF.

This chain links TRBV30 with TRBJ1-1; D is undetermined. The germline CDR1 and CDR2 sequences are GTSNPN and SVGIG (reference sequence). With 5 bases removed from V and 1 base from J, the gap between germline ends came to 8 bases. This CDR3 contains 12 residues. The CDR3 DNA reads TGTGCCTGGGGTCCAGCGAACACTGAAGCTTTCTTT. Its protein product is CAWGPANTEAFF.

V gene TRBV24-1 combines with J gene TRBJ2-2; 9 bases agree with TRBD2. Per germline, CDR1 KGHDR and CDR2 SFDVKD. The CDR3 totals 17 residues. J gave up 1 base and V 9 bases, and 11 bases lay outside the gene matches. CDR3 protein: CATQRGGRAENTGELFF. In DNA form, the CDR3 reads TGTGCCACCCAAAGGGGCGGGAGGGCCGAGAACACCGGGGAGCTGTTTTTT.

The gene calls are TRBV18 and TRBJ2-1; no reliable D call. Between the trimmed V and J ends, which lost 3 bases and 6 bases, there was a span of 12 bases. CDR3 length equals 14 residues. Per germline, CDR1 KGHSH and CDR2 LQKENI. As DNA, the CDR3 is TGTGCCAGCTCACCCTACGTAGTGTTCAATGAGCAGTTCTTC. This codes for CASSPYVVFNEQFF.

The chain joins TRBV6-5 to TRBJ1-1, with a tentative D call TRBD1 (5 bases). Germline V lookup: CDR1 MNHEY, CDR2 SVGAGI. Trimming took off 4 bases at V and 0 bases at J, with 12 bases between the two ends. The CDR3 sequence is 15 residues long. The CDR3 DNA reads as TGTGCCAGCAGTTCCAGGGTATCCATGAACACTGAAGCTTTCTTT. It codes for CASSSRVSMNTEAFF.

The chain uses TRBV9 and TRBJ1-4; D gene ambiguous. This CDR3 region has 13 residues. Per the germline V gene, CDR1 is SGDLS and CDR2 is YYNGEE. Trimming stripped 3 bases from V and 11 bases from J, with 14 bases between. CDR3 sequence (DNA): TGTGCCAGCAGCGGAGGGATAACCGGGAAACTGTTTTTT. Translating gives CASSGGITGKLFF.

The V gene is TRBV2, the J gene TRBJ2-7, with a possible D match to TRBD1 (6 bases). The V and J ends lost 6 bases and 0 bases respectively, with 12 bases between them. Germline V gene sequence: CDR1 SNHLY, CDR2 FYNNEI. The CDR3 runs to 14 residues. The CDR3, as DNA: TGTGCCAGCAGAGCAGGGGTGCGCTCCTACGAGCAGTACTTC. Its protein product is CASRAGVRSYEQYF.

The V call is TRBV6-5, the J call TRBJ1-2; 7 positions agree with TRBD1. The J segment lost 8 bases and the V segment lost 8 bases, leaving 11 bases of the junction unmatched. CDR1 and CDR2 from the germline V gene are MNHEY and SVGAGI. The CDR3 runs to 13 residues. The CDR3 loop reads CASGRQGRSGYTF. For the CDR3, the DNA is TGTGCCAGCGGTCGACAGGGCCGCTCCGGCTACACCTTC.

The chain links TRBV7-2 to TRBJ1-1; D gene uncertain. Germline CDR1 and CDR2: SGHTA and FQGNSA. Trimming left V 3 bases short and J 0 bases short, with 5 bases between. There are 13 residues in the CDR3. CDR3 protein: CASSLVMNTEAFF. Written as DNA, the CDR3 is TGTGCCAGCAGCTTGGTGATGAACACTGAAGCTTTCTTT.

V is TRBV4-1 and J is TRBJ2-7; no definite D call. Trimming took off 2 bases at V and 0 bases at J, with 2 bases between the two ends. CDR1 and CDR2 (germline): MGHRA, YSYEKL. This CDR3 is built from 12 residues. DNA for the CDR3: TGCGCCAGCAGCCAAACCTCCTACGAGCAGTACTTC. It translates to CASSQTSYEQYF.

V and J are TRBV7-3 and TRBJ2-7; weak D call: TRBD1 (5 bases). The V gene's germline CDR1 is SGHTA and CDR2 FQGTGA. V gave up 2 bases and J gave up 1 base, with 6 bases separating them. The CDR3 totals 13 residues. The chain's CDR3 is CASSLDRSYEQYF. CDR3 coding DNA: TGTGCCAGCAGCTTAGACAGATCCTACGAGCAGTACTTC.

J is TRBJ1-2 and V is TRBV28; the D gene is possibly TRBD1 (6 bases). CDR1 and CDR2 (germline): MDHEN, SYDVKM. The V end was cut by 2 bases, the J end by 2 bases, with 18 bases between. The CDR3 has 17 amino acids. This chain's CDR3 is CASSLHDRLRPNYGYTF. The CDR3 nucleotides are TGTGCCAGCAGTTTACACGACAGGCTTCGGCCAAACTATGGCTACACCTTC.

This chain joins TRBV6-2 or TRBV6-3 and TRBJ2-4, with D unresolved. This CDR3 has 16 amino acids. The V end was cut by 4 bases, the J end by 1 base, with 14 bases between. Germline V gene lookup returns CDR1 MNHEY and CDR2 SVGEGT. The CDR3 is CASSFSQPFAKNIQYF. The CDR3 region has the DNA TGTGCCAGCAGTTTTTCACAGCCTTTCGCCAAAAACATTCAGTACTTC.

This clone has just a few counts. The J gene is TRBJ2-7, the V gene TRBV7-9; D gene ambiguous. V lost 4 bases to trimming and J lost 5 bases, with 0 bases between them. In germline, CDR1 is SEHNR, CDR2 FQNEAQ (reference sequence). The CDR3 is 9 residues long. The CDR3 DNA is TGTGCCAGCAGCTACGAGCAGTACTTC. Translated, it gives CASSYEQYF.

The rearrangement links TRBV27 to TRBJ1-3; D not resolved. In germline, CDR1 is MNHEY, CDR2 SMNVEV (reference sequence). The CDR3 totals 14 residues. V shed 4 bases and J shed 0 bases, with 7 bases lying between them. The CDR3 is CASSSLFSGNTIYF. For the CDR3, the DNA is TGTGCCAGCAGTTCCTTATTCTCTGGAAACACCATATATTTT.

The V and J genes are TRBV6-2 or TRBV6-3 and TRBJ1-4; 9 bases match TRBD1. The junction had 15 bases not matched to a gene; V was cut back by 6 bases and J by 7 bases. This CDR3 is 17 amino acids long. Germline V gene lookup returns CDR1 MNHEY and CDR2 SVGEGT. Written as DNA, the CDR3 is TGTGCCAGCAGCCCTCCAGGACAGGGGATTCTTACTGAAAAACTGTTTTTT. Encoded protein: CASSPPGQGILTEKLFF.

The genes are TRBV27 and TRBJ2-1; no clear D gene. V was cut by 4 bases and J by 9 bases, with 10 bases left in between. The length of the CDR3 is 12 residues. CDR1 MNHEY and CDR2 SMNVEV come from the germline V gene (reference sequence). The CDR3 region has the DNA TGTGCCAGCAGTTATACCCCCTTTGAGCAGTTCTTC. Its protein is CASSYTPFEQFF.